The 31 T cell receptor beta chains given below trace back to one sample, sequenced in a study of blood T cell repertoires in COVID-19. Sequencing used immunoSEQ multiplex PCR; TCRdb keeps in-frame clones, though not all of them. The sample holds approximately 170,000 clones, 84% seen once. Material for sequencing was peripheral blood. The receptors shown here come from a woman aged 70-85 years with COVID-19, enrolled during active disease.

The chain uses TRBV24-1 and TRBJ2-5, with 8 bases that match TRBD1. The CDR3 contains 17 residues. Trimming cost V 0 bases and J 2 bases; bases outside gene matches: 7. CDR1 is KGHDR, CDR2 SFDVKD, per germline. The CDR3 sequence is CATSDLRGTGKQETQYF. The CDR3 bases are TGTGCCACCAGTGATTTGAGGGGGACAGGAAAACAAGAGACCCAGTACTTC.

This chain uses TRBV9 with TRBJ2-2, with TRBD2 as a possible D gene (5 bases). CDR3 length: 13 residues. V was cut by 3 bases and J by 11 bases, with 14 bases left in between. From germline, CDR1 is SGDLS and CDR2 YYNGEE. The CDR3: CASSGLISRELFF. The CDR3 DNA reads as TGTGCCAGCAGCGGACTAATCTCACGCGAGCTGTTTTTT. The whole variable domain, remainder taken from reference TRBV9 and TRBJ2-2, is DSGVTQTPKHLITATGQRVTLRCSPRSGDLSVYWYQQSLDQGLQFLIQYYNGEERAKGNILERFSAQQFPDLHSELNLSSLELGDSALYFCASSGLISRELFFGEGSRLTVL.

The gene calls are TRBV28 and TRBJ2-7; D is perhaps TRBD1 (6 bases). The CDR3 loop spans 13 amino acids. The germline CDR1 and CDR2 sequences are MDHEN and SYDVKM. The DNA for the CDR3 is TGTGCTACCGCATCGGACAGCTCCTACGAGCAGTACGTC. It is translated as CATASDSSYEQYV.

V gene TRBV19 combines with J gene TRBJ2-7; 9 bases are a match to TRBD1. The V and J ends lost 3 bases and 6 bases, in that order; junction bases with no gene match: 6. This CDR3 is 14 amino acids long. CDR1 and CDR2 from the germline V gene are LNHDA and SQIVND (reference sequence). CDR3 in amino acids: CASSMGQGRAEQYF. CDR3 DNA sequence: TGTGCCAGTAGTATGGGACAGGGACGGGCCGAGCAGTACTTC.

The CDR3 loop reads CASSPGRAQPQHF. The CDR3 DNA follows: TGTGCCAGCAGCCCAGGCAGGGCCCAGCCCCAGCATTTT. This sequence joins TRBV27 and TRBJ1-5; perhaps TRBD1 as D (5 bases). Trimming took 6 bases from V and 7 from J, leaving 13 bases between them. The germline CDR1 and CDR2 sequences are MNHEY and SMNVEV (reference sequence). The CDR3 consists of 13 residues.

The chain carries TRBV28 and TRBJ1-1, with D perhaps TRBD1 (5 bases). Germline V gene lookup returns CDR1 MDHEN and CDR2 SYDVKM. The V end was cut by 1 base, the J end by 4 bases, with 10 bases between. The CDR3 has 14 residues. The CDR3 sequence: CASSLSDSLTEAFF. CDR3 coding DNA: TGTGCCAGCAGTTTATCTGACAGCCTCACTGAAGCTTTCTTT.

This clone has just a few counts. The chain couples TRBV5-6 to TRBJ2-6; TRBD1 matches at 10 bases. J lost 0 bases, V lost 5 bases, and 8 bases had no gene match. Germline CDR1 and CDR2: SGHDT and YYEEEE. This CDR3 is 18 amino acids long. The CDR3 reads CASRAGTGVFSGANVLTF. CDR3 sequence (DNA): TGTGCCAGCAGGGCCGGGACAGGGGTCTTCTCTGGGGCCAACGTCCTGACTTTC.

V gene TRBV2 combines with J gene TRBJ1-2, with D maybe TRBD1 (5 bases). This CDR3 spans 13 amino acids. CDR1 is SNHLY and CDR2 is FYNNEI in the germline V gene. Between the trimmed V and J ends, which lost 6 bases and 4 bases, there was a span of 12 bases. The CDR3 loop is CASRFQGGYGYTF. DNA for the CDR3: TGTGCCAGCAGGTTTCAGGGAGGCTATGGCTACACCTTC.

The chain combines TRBV30 with TRBJ1-4; 7 nucleotides agree with TRBD1. The J segment lost 7 bases and the V segment lost 1 base, leaving 9 bases of the junction unmatched. The CDR3 consists of 15 residues. The germline V gene encodes CDR1 GTSNPN and CDR2 SVGIG (reference sequence). The CDR3 nucleotides are TGTGCCTGGAGTGGGGGGGACAGCCCCTCTGAAAAACTGTTTTTT. It specifies CAWSGGDSPSEKLFF.

V gene TRBV3-1 (or the pseudogene TRBV3-2) combines with J gene TRBJ2-3, with TRBD1 as a possible D gene (6 bases). There are 16 residues in the CDR3. Germline V gives CDR1 LGHDT, CDR2 YNNKEL (reference sequence). With 0 bases removed from V and 3 bases from J, the gap between germline ends came to 13 bases. The CDR3 bases are TGTGCCAGCAGCCAAGATAAGTATAGGGGGACAGATACGCAGTATTTT. This encodes CASSQDKYRGTDTQYF.

Only a few counts were recorded for this clone. This chain joins TRBV24-1 and TRBJ1-5; the D is unclear. This CDR3 has 15 amino acids. V was trimmed by 4 bases and J by 2 bases, leaving 11 bases between them. Looked up from germline, CDR1 is KGHDR and CDR2 is SFDVKD. The CDR3 nucleotides read TGTGCCACCAGTGAAAGTAGAAGCGGCAATCAGCCCCAGCATTTT. It is translated as CATSESRSGNQPQHF.

This clone appeared a few times. The chain has TRBV7-9 and TRBJ1-5, with D perhaps TRBD1 (6 bases). The germline V and J ends were trimmed by 1 base and 6 bases, with 13 bases remaining between them. This CDR3 region has 15 residues. The germline V gene encodes CDR1 SEHNR and CDR2 FQNEAQ (reference sequence). CDR3 region: CASSLVGGGPQPQHF. CDR3 sequence (DNA): TGTGCCAGCAGCTTAGTTGGGGGGGGCCCTCAGCCCCAGCATTTT.

This clone was seen a few times. The chain recombines TRBV11-2 with TRBJ2-7; D is unresolved. Germline values: CDR1 SGHAT, CDR2 FQNNGV. This CDR3 is 13 amino acids long. Trimming shortened V by 2 bases and J by 3 bases, and 8 bases separated the two germline ends. This CDR3 is CASSLLRGYEQYF. CDR3 nucleotides: TGTGCCAGCAGCTTACTCAGAGGCTACGAGCAGTACTTC.

The chain combines TRBV19 with TRBJ2-7, with 7 bases matching TRBD2. The CDR3 is 14 amino acids. V was pared by 3 bases and J by 5 bases, with 7 bases of the junction left unmatched. CDR1 is LNHDA and CDR2 is SQIVND in the germline V gene (reference sequence). The chain's CDR3 is CASSIGRGRDEQYF. The CDR3 DNA reads as TGTGCCAGTAGTATTGGGAGGGGCCGGGACGAGCAGTACTTC. Full variable domain (outside the CDR3, taken from reference TRBV19 and TRBJ2-7): DGGITQSPKYLFRKEGQNVTLSCEQNLNHDAMYWYRQDPGQGLRLIYYSQIVNDFQKGDIAEGYSVSREKKESFPLTVTSAQKNPTAFYLCASSIGRGRDEQYFGPGTRLTVT.

In nucleotides, the CDR3 is TGTGCCAGCAGCCCCGAGGCGACAGTTATGAACACTGAAGCTTTCTTT. Its translation is CASSPEATVMNTEAFF. This chain uses TRBV7-2 with TRBJ1-1; D is possibly TRBD1 (5 bases). In germline, CDR1 is SGHTA, CDR2 FQGNSA. The CDR3 consists of 16 residues. V was shortened by 5 bases and J by 0 bases, with 16 bases between the two germline ends.

This chain links TRBV5-1 with TRBJ2-7, with 10 bases aligning to TRBD2. The germline CDR1 and CDR2 sequences are SGHRS and YFSETQ. Germline trimming cut 2 bases from V and 6 bases from J; bases unmatched to any gene: 11. The CDR3 covers 16 residues. The CDR3 nucleotides are TGCGCCAGCAGCTTTCTAGCGGGAGCTACGGGTAGCGAGCAGTACTTC. It codes for CASSFLAGATGSEQYF.

This chain uses TRBV28 with TRBJ1-1; D gene unclear. The ends were cut back, 4 bases at V and 5 bases at J, with 17 bases in the middle. The CDR3 spans 15 residues. Germline lookup yields CDR1 MDHEN and CDR2 SYDVKM. The DNA of the CDR3 is TGTGCCAGCAGTTCGCACGGAGGGAGGAGAACTGAAGCTTTCTTT. Its protein product is CASSSHGGRRTEAFF.

The chain couples TRBV2 to TRBJ1-2, with 8 positions matching TRBD1. Trimming removed 6 bases from V and 7 bases from J; junction bases left unmatched: 10. The CDR3 is made up of 14 amino acids. In germline, CDR1 is SNHLY, CDR2 FYNNEI. The CDR3: CASSAGQGLGGYTF. The CDR3 region has the DNA TGTGCCAGCAGCGCCGGACAGGGCCTAGGTGGCTACACCTTC.

This clone was detected only a few times. This chain uses TRBV28 with TRBJ1-2, with 8 bases aligning to TRBD1. In germline, CDR1 is MDHEN, CDR2 SYDVKM. The CDR3 has 15 amino acids. V lost 2 bases and J lost 3; bases outside the gene matches: 5. The CDR3 region is CASSLAGGGDYGYTF. CDR3 DNA: TGTGCCAGCAGTTTAGCAGGGGGCGGGGACTATGGCTACACCTTC.

The chain couples TRBV19 to TRBJ1-5, with a weak D call TRBD1 (5 bases). The CDR3 runs to 14 residues. Germline loops: CDR1 LNHDA, CDR2 SQIVND (reference sequence). V lost 7 bases and J 6 bases, leaving 16 bases between the germline ends. CDR3 nucleotide sequence: TGTGCCAGTACTCTTAGCGGGGGGAGTCAGCCCCAGCATTTT. Residues: CASTLSGGSQPQHF.

The rearrangement uses TRBV5-1 and TRBJ1-4; weak D call: TRBD1 (5 bases). This CDR3 region has 14 residues. The germline V and J ends were trimmed by 0 bases and 7 bases, with 10 bases remaining between them. The germline gives CDR1 SGHRS, CDR2 YFSETQ. The CDR3 loop reads CASSLGQGFEKLFF. The DNA of the CDR3 is TGCGCCAGCAGCTTGGGGCAGGGATTTGAAAAACTGTTTTTT.

In this sample, this clone turned up a few times. The chain carries TRBV5-1 and TRBJ2-1; the match to TRBD2 covers 8 bases. There are 17 residues in the CDR3. In germline, CDR1 is SGHRS, CDR2 YFSETQ. The J segment lost 3 bases and the V segment lost 3 bases, leaving 11 bases of the junction unmatched. The CDR3 is CASSSGAGRGDYNEQFF. The CDR3 DNA sequence: TGCGCCAGCAGCTCGGGCGCGGGGCGGGGGGACTACAATGAGCAGTTCTTC.

The gene calls are TRBV7-9 and TRBJ2-7; D is perhaps TRBD2 (7 bases). The CDR3 runs 14 residues. Trimming removed 4 bases at V and 5 bases at J, with 15 bases between. Germline lookup yields CDR1 SEHNR and CDR2 FQNEAQ (reference sequence). CDR3 protein: CASSSRTRGNEQYF. As DNA, the CDR3 is TGTGCCAGCAGCTCACGGACTAGGGGGAACGAGCAGTACTTC.

The chain couples TRBV19 to TRBJ2-2; D not resolved. Trimming shortened V by 7 bases and J by 6 bases, and 6 bases separated the two germline ends. This CDR3 comprises 11 residues. CDR1 LNHDA and CDR2 SQIVND come from the germline V gene (reference sequence). The CDR3 coding sequence is TGTGCCAGTACATCGGCCGGGGAGCTGTTTTTT. This encodes CASTSAGELFF.

This chain connects TRBV28 to TRBJ2-5; the D is unclear. Germline CDR1 reads MDHEN; CDR2 reads SYDVKM. The CDR3 runs to 13 residues. V lost 1 base, J lost 2 bases, and 5 bases lay in between. CDR3 bases: TGTGCCAGCAGTTTATCCAGACAAGAGACCCAGTACTTC. Translating gives CASSLSRQETQYF.

The V gene is TRBV28, the J gene TRBJ2-7; 10 bases agree with TRBD1. Germline lookup yields CDR1 MDHEN and CDR2 SYDVKM. CDR3 length: 14 amino acids. With 3 bases clipped from V and 3 bases from J, the junction kept 2 bases outside the gene matches. The CDR3 coding sequence is TGTGCCAGCAGTTTGACAGGGGGCTACTACGAGCAGTACGTC. It is translated as CASSLTGGYYEQYV.

The gene calls are TRBV28 and TRBJ2-2; D ambiguous. CDR3 length equals 14 residues. The ends were cut back, 7 bases at V and 3 bases at J, with 12 bases in the middle. Germline values: CDR1 MDHEN, CDR2 SYDVKM. CDR3 in amino acids: CASTARSYTGELFF. The CDR3 coding sequence is TGTGCCAGCACAGCCAGGTCCTACACCGGGGAGCTGTTTTTT.

This clone was observed a single time. The CDR3 nucleotides read TGTGCCAGCAGCGCCGGCCGGGGGGGAGACCGGAGTTCACCCCTCCACTTT. Protein sequence: CASSAGRGGDRSSPLHF. The V gene is TRBV9, the J gene TRBJ1-6, with D perhaps TRBD1 (5 bases). The V end was cut by 3 bases, the J end by 9 bases, with 22 bases between. This CDR3 has 17 amino acids. The germline V gene encodes CDR1 SGDLS and CDR2 YYNGEE.

V gene TRBV2 combines with J gene TRBJ2-6; D is perhaps TRBD1 (6 bases). Germline V gene data show CDR1 as SNHLY and CDR2 as FYNNEI. Trimming took 6 bases from V and 14 from J, leaving 14 bases between them. The CDR3 is 12 amino acids. The CDR3 region is CASSRGQALLTF. CDR3 DNA: TGTGCCAGCAGCCGGGGACAAGCCCTCCTGACTTTC. Drawing the rest from reference TRBV2 and TRBJ2-6, the complete variable domain is EPEVTQTPSHQVTQMGQEVILRCVPISNHLYFYWYRQILGQKVEFLVSFYNNEISEKSEIFDDQFSVERPDGSNFTLKIRSTKLEDSAMYFCASSRGQALLTFGAGSRLTVL.

The chain employs TRBV2 and TRBJ2-1; D remains unclear. The CDR3 runs to 12 residues. Germline assignment: CDR1 SNHLY and CDR2 FYNNEI. With 1 base removed from V and 7 bases from J, the gap between germline ends came to 5 bases. The CDR3 DNA follows: TGTGCCAGCAGTGAAGTCTTGAATGAGCAGTTCTTC. It translates to CASSEVLNEQFF. The whole variable domain, remainder taken from reference TRBV2 and TRBJ2-1, is EPEVTQTPSHQVTQMGQEVILRCVPISNHLYFYWYRQILGQKVEFLVSFYNNEISEKSEIFDDQFSVERPDGSNFTLKIRSTKLEDSAMYFCASSEVLNEQFFGPGTRLTVL.

The genes are TRBV2 and TRBJ1-2; possible D gene TRBD1, 6 bases. The germline V gene has CDR1 SNHLY and CDR2 FYNNEI. The CDR3 is 11 residues long. Trimming stripped 4 bases from V and 7 bases from J, with 7 bases between. This CDR3 is CASSGDIGYTF. CDR3 DNA sequence: TGTGCCAGCAGTGGGGACATTGGCTACACCTTC.